One sample yielded the 16 T cell receptor beta chains listed below, sequenced in a study of post-analysis software for immune sequencing data. The library was made from cDNA and included unique molecular identifiers. In TCRdb, the PCR reads were re-called with MiXCR into one record per CDR3 protein. The sample lists approximately 630,000 distinct CDR3 sequences, 55% to 70% occurring once. Broader study findings: Four to six TRBV segments were more frequent in patients than controls; TRBV5-6, TRBV5-1 and TRBV20-1 belonged to this group.

Their target antigens are unknown. The sequenced material came from blood. Source of these receptors: a girl aged 2-10 years with multiple sclerosis.

Many counts were recorded for this clonotype. The chain uses TRBV12-3 or TRBV12-4 and TRBJ2-3; 11 bases are shared with TRBD2. V shed 6 bases and J 1 base; nucleotides not matched to a gene: 0. This CDR3 comprises 14 residues. DNA of the CDR3: TGTGCCAGCAGACTAGCGGGGGGCACAGATACGCAGTATTTT. Translating gives CASRLAGGTDTQYF.

V is TRBV12-3 or TRBV12-4 and J is TRBJ2-7; 8 bases align to TRBD2. The CDR3 length is 15 residues. The junction had 8 bases not matched to a gene; V was cut back by 2 bases and J by 5 bases. The chain's CDR3 is CASSLSGGPTHEQYF. The CDR3 bases are TGTGCCAGCAGTTTAAGCGGGGGCCCAACTCACGAGCAGTACTTC.

In its sample, this clonotype was seen a few times. J is TRBJ2-5 and V is TRBV6-2 or TRBV6-3; possibly TRBD1 or TRBD2 for D (5 bases each). Looked up from germline, CDR1 is MNHEY and CDR2 is SVGEGT. V was pared by 7 bases and J by 0 bases, with 12 bases between. This CDR3 has 14 amino acids. In DNA form, the CDR3 reads TGTGCCAGCACGGGACCGATGCACCAAGAGACCCAGTACTTC. It specifies CASTGPMHQETQYF.

The CDR3, as DNA: TGTGCCAGCAGTTTAAGCGGGGGGGTTCGAGATACGCAGTATTTT. It codes for CASSLSGGVRDTQYF. The V and J genes are TRBV27 and TRBJ2-3, with 10 nucleotides matching TRBD2. The CDR3 is 15 amino acids. V was clipped by 2 bases and J by 5 bases; unmatched bases: 4. Germline V CDR1 and CDR2: MNHEY, SMNVEV (reference sequence).

The V gene is TRBV10-3, the J gene TRBJ2-1, with D perhaps TRBD1 (5 bases). V was clipped by 3 bases and J by 5 bases, with 17 bases between them. The CDR3 has 16 amino acids. Germline CDR1 reads ENHRY; CDR2 reads SYGVKD. CDR3 region: CAISDPPSTANNEQFF. In DNA, the CDR3 is TGTGCCATCAGTGACCCGCCTTCGACAGCCAACAATGAGCAGTTCTTC.

The chain couples TRBV12-3 or TRBV12-4 to TRBJ2-5; D possibly corresponds to TRBD1 (5 bases). The CDR3 totals 15 residues. The V end lost 1 base, the J end lost 2 bases, and 11 bases lay between the germline ends. CDR3 sequence (DNA): TGTGCCAGCAGTTTAGGGTCGACAGTACAAGAGACCCAGTACTTC. Protein: CASSLGSTVQETQYF.

The chain couples TRBV5-1 to TRBJ1-5; possibly TRBD1 for D (6 bases). CDR1 is SGHRS, CDR2 YFSETQ, per germline. V was shortened by 2 bases and J by 7 bases, with 13 bases between the two germline ends. This CDR3 is built from 14 residues. CDR3 residues: CASSLGGREQPQHF. CDR3 nucleotides: TGCGCCAGCAGCTTAGGGGGACGGGAACAGCCCCAGCATTTT.

This clonotype occurred once. CDR3 in DNA: TGTGCCAGCAGCTTAGAGGCGGGAGGTCGCGAGCAGTACTTC. It codes for CASSLEAGGREQYF. This sequence joins TRBV13 and TRBJ2-7, with 8 bases that match TRBD2. From germline, CDR1 is PRHDT and CDR2 FYEKMQ (reference sequence). This CDR3 is built from 14 residues. With V trimmed by 1 base and J by 6 bases, 5 bases remained unmatched.

This chain connects TRBV7-2 to TRBJ1-6; D may be TRBD1 (5 bases). V shed 1 base and J shed 10 bases, with 17 bases lying between them. This CDR3 has 16 amino acids. Germline values: CDR1 SGHTA, CDR2 FQGNSA. Here the CDR3 reads CASSLGHEWGGSPLHF. The CDR3 bases are TGTGCCAGCAGCTTAGGCCACGAGTGGGGCGGATCACCCCTCCACTTT.

The chain recombines TRBV14 with TRBJ2-7; 8 bases align to TRBD2. Trimming cost V 4 bases and J 2 bases; bases outside gene matches: 7. CDR1 is SGHDN, CDR2 FVKESK, per germline. This CDR3 region has 15 residues. The CDR3 protein is CASSLLAGLTYEQYF. CDR3 DNA: TGTGCCAGCAGCCTCTTAGCGGGACTTACCTACGAGCAGTACTTC.

This sequence joins TRBV27 and TRBJ2-2, with 12 nucleotides matching TRBD2. Looked up from germline, CDR1 is MNHEY and CDR2 is SMNVEV (reference sequence). The junction had 7 bases not matched to a gene; V was cut back by 4 bases and J by 4 bases. This CDR3 comprises 17 residues. The CDR3 DNA follows: TGTGCCAGCAGTTATCTAGCGGGGGGGCAGGGCACCGGGGAGCTGTTTTTT. This sequence encodes CASSYLAGGQGTGELFF.

The V and J genes are TRBV21-1 and TRBJ2-7; the DNA was not used to check the table's D call, TRBD1. TRBV21-1 is deemed a pseudogene. CDR3 length: 17 amino acids. For the CDR3, the DNA is TGTGCCAGCAGCGGCCGACTCCGGGACAGGGAGGCCTACGAGCAGTACTTC. It translates to CASSGRLRDREAYEQYF.

V gene TRBV7-9 combines with J gene TRBJ2-5; D perhaps matches TRBD2 (7 bases). The length of the CDR3 is 15 residues. Germline loops: CDR1 SEHNR, CDR2 FQNEAQ (reference sequence). The V end lost 10 bases, the J end lost 4 bases, and 22 bases lay between the germline ends. The CDR3 here is CATSKGGFSRETQYF. In nucleotides, the CDR3 is TGTGCCACAAGCAAGGGGGGGTTTAGTCGAGAGACCCAGTACTTC.

This chain joins TRBV5-1 and TRBJ2-1; D is undetermined. From germline, CDR1 is SGHRS and CDR2 YFSETQ. V was pared by 4 bases and J by 10 bases, with 12 bases between. The CDR3 extends over 12 amino acids. CDR3 DNA: TGCGCCAGCAGCCTTCGGGCGTGGGAGCAGTTCTTC. Translating it yields CASSLRAWEQFF. The full variable domain, in which reference TRBV5-1 and TRBJ2-1 provide the parts outside the CDR3, is KAGVTQTPRYLIKTRGQQVTLSCSPISGHRSVSWYQQTPGQGLQFLFEYFSETQRNKGNFPGRFSGRQFSNSRSEMNVSTLELGDSALYLCASSLRAWEQFFGPGTRLTVL.

This clonotype was recorded a few times. The chain joins TRBV4-3 to TRBJ2-1; D assignment may be TRBD1 or TRBD2 (5 bases each). V was cut by 1 base and J by 8 bases, with 15 bases left in between. The CDR3 is 15 amino acids. Germline CDR1 is LGHNA and CDR2 is YSLEER. CDR3 nucleotides: TGCGCCAGCAGCCAAGGAGAGGGGACGATTGATGAGCAGTTCTTC. Amino acids: CASSQGEGTIDEQFF.

This chain joins TRBV12-3 or TRBV12-4 and TRBJ2-3, with D possibly matching TRBD2 (5 bases). This CDR3 is 15 amino acids long. The germline V and J ends were trimmed by 3 bases and 0 bases, with 10 bases remaining between them. The CDR3 region is CASSFSESSTDTQYF. CDR3 sequence (DNA): TGTGCCAGCAGTTTTAGCGAGAGTAGCACAGATACGCAGTATTTT.